What follows describes a single T cell receptor beta chain. Antigen unknown. PCR primers comprised 60 Vbeta and 13 Jbeta primers. The method was immunoSEQ multiplex PCR; TCRdb's version includes in-frame clones alone and lacks a portion of them. In the table there are 150,000 or so clones, approximately 72% of which are singletons. This record belongs to a study of cytomegalovirus exposure and HLA in healthy donors. General observations from the study: Whilst most TCR sequences proved rare, a subset of public TCRs occurred across many donors. Sequencing artifact likely explains a cluster of highly shared sequence variants. Later analysis showed TCR association rates varying by HLA locus, highest for DRB1 and lowest for HLA-C. Reportedly, diagnosis of cytomegalovirus status by the classifier showed high specificity and sensitivity.

The receptor was derived from a female donor in good health and CMV-seronegative. Specimen: PBMCs.

The CDR3 sequence: CASVSGRPTPNTGELFF. For the CDR3, the DNA is TGTGCCAGCGTTAGCGGGAGGCCAACGCCGAACACCGGGGAGCTGTTTTTT. The V and J genes are TRBV28 and TRBJ2-2, with 10 bases lining up with TRBD2. V gave up 8 bases and J gave up 0 bases; unmatched junction bases: 9. The CDR3 extends over 17 amino acids. Looked up from germline, CDR1 is MDHEN and CDR2 is SYDVKM.